Presented here are 13 T cell receptor beta chains from one specimen sequenced in a study of cytomegalovirus exposure and HLA in healthy donors. With 60 Vbeta and 13 Jbeta primers, the PCR was carried out. The assay was immunoSEQ multiplex PCR, and TCRdb's table has in-frame clones only and misses some. The sample gives about 160,000 clones, roughly 70% of which show up once; approximately 3% is in the top ten. The sample comprised PBMCs. These receptors were obtained from a woman in her forties or fifties in good health and CMV-seropositive.

The V call is TRBV6-6, the J call TRBJ1-3; tentative D call: TRBD1 (6 bases). The germline gives CDR1 MNHNY, CDR2 SVGAGI (reference sequence). Trimming took off 6 bases at V and 4 bases at J, with 16 bases between the two ends. This CDR3 comprises 15 residues. The CDR3 spells CASSPGGGTGNTIYF. The CDR3 nucleotides read TGTGCCAGCAGCCCGGGGGGCGGGACAGGAAACACCATATATTTT.

The rearrangement joins TRBV10-1 to TRBJ1-4, with D possibly matching TRBD1 (6 bases). CDR3 length: 13 amino acids. CDR1 and CDR2 from the germline V gene are WNHNN and SYGVQD (reference sequence). V was clipped by 8 bases and J by 4 bases, with 11 bases between them. The CDR3 here is CASPGQYNEKLFF. CDR3 DNA: TGCGCCAGCCCTGGACAGTATAATGAAAAACTGTTTTTT.

The chain couples TRBV30 to TRBJ2-3; 7 bases line up with TRBD1. CDR1 is GTSNPN, CDR2 SVGIG, per germline (reference sequence). V gave up 0 bases and J gave up 5 bases; unmatched junction bases: 5. The CDR3 sequence is 14 residues long. CDR3 in DNA: TGTGCCTGGAGTGTGAAGGCAGGGGGAGATACGCAGTATTTT. This translates into CAWSVKAGGDTQYF.

The J gene is TRBJ1-6, the V gene TRBV6-1; D possibly corresponds to TRBD1 (5 bases). CDR1 is MNHNS, CDR2 SASEGT, per germline. The CDR3 has 15 residues. V dropped 6 bases and J dropped 7 bases, with 16 bases sitting between them. The CDR3 is CASSPGTYLNSPLHF. The CDR3 DNA sequence: TGTGCCAGCAGCCCTGGGACTTACCTGAATTCACCCCTCCACTTT.

The gene calls are TRBV7-2 and TRBJ2-6; D is possibly TRBD2 (5 bases). The V gene lost 1 base and the J gene lost 4 bases, with 8 bases spanning the gap. Germline V gene lookup returns CDR1 SGHTA and CDR2 FQGNSA. This CDR3 has 15 residues. CDR3 residues: CASSLGGPGANVLTF. The CDR3 coding sequence is TGTGCCAGCAGCTTAGGAGGGCCCGGGGCCAACGTCCTGACTTTC. Full variable domain (remainder filled in from reference TRBV7-2 and TRBJ2-6): GAGVSQSPSNKVTEKGKDVELRCDPISGHTALYWYRQSLGQGLEFLIYFQGNSAPDKSGLPSDRFSAERTGGSVSTLTIQRTQQEDSAVYLCASSLGGPGANVLTFGAGSRLTVL.

The genes are TRBV5-4 and TRBJ1-2; 7 bases map to TRBD1. CDR1 and CDR2 (germline): SGHNT, YYREEE (reference sequence). The CDR3 has 16 residues. Trimming at V came to 4 bases and at J to 8 bases, leaving 17 bases not matched to a gene. The DNA for the CDR3 is TGTGCCAGCAGCACGGGGGGGGCAGGGGGAGGCTTAGGCTACACCTTC. Translated: CASSTGGAGGGLGYTF.

The count of this clone is one. This chain links TRBV7-9 with TRBJ2-2; 11 bases map to TRBD2. Germline CDR1 SEHNR, CDR2 FQNEAQ (reference sequence). V dropped 5 bases and J dropped 4; count of bases not matched to a gene: 6. The CDR3 loop spans 16 amino acids. In nucleotides, the CDR3 is TGTGCCAGCAGCCCACTAGCGGGGGTAGTCACCGGGGAGCTGTTTTTT. Protein sequence: CASSPLAGVVTGELFF.

The chain carries TRBV9 and TRBJ2-1; 7 nucleotides line up with TRBD2. Trimming took 3 bases from V and 2 from J; bases not matched to a gene: 8. This CDR3 is 16 amino acids long. CDR1 and CDR2 (germline): SGDLS, YYNGEE. The CDR3 nucleotides are TGTGCCAGCAGCGCGCCCATCCTAGCGGCCTACAATGAGCAGTTCTTC. This translates into CASSAPILAAYNEQFF.

The CDR3 is CASSEGGTQYF. The DNA for the CDR3 is TGTGCCAGCAGCGAAGGGGGTACGCAGTATTTT. This chain links TRBV7-6 with TRBJ2-3, with D perhaps TRBD1 (6 bases). In germline, CDR1 is SGHVS, CDR2 FNYEAQ. V lost 5 bases, J lost 8 bases, and 8 bases lay in between. The CDR3 is 11 residues long.

J is TRBJ1-6 and V is TRBV25-1, with 9 bases fitting TRBD1. Germline CDR1 MGHDK, CDR2 SYGVNS. The CDR3 contains 14 residues. The J segment lost 8 bases and the V segment lost 5 bases, leaving 4 bases of the junction unmatched. The CDR3 spells CASSWDRDDSPLHF. DNA of the CDR3: TGTGCCAGCAGTTGGGACAGGGACGATTCACCCCTCCACTTT.

V is TRBV5-4 and J is TRBJ1-2; 8 bases align to TRBD1. Germline V lookup: CDR1 SGHNT, CDR2 YYREEE (reference sequence). V lost 4 bases and J lost 1; bases outside the gene matches: 9. This CDR3 has 16 residues. The CDR3 protein is CASSAGTGGSNYGYTF. The DNA for the CDR3 is TGTGCCAGCAGCGCGGGGACAGGTGGAAGTAACTATGGCTACACCTTC. Together with reference TRBV5-4 and TRBJ1-2, the CDR3 gives the full variable domain: ETGVTQSPTHLIKTRGQQVTLRCSSQSGHNTVSWYQQALGQGPQFIFQYYREEENGRGNFPPRFSGLQFPNYSSELNVNALELDDSALYLCASSAGTGGSNYGYTFGSGTRLTVV.

V is TRBV2 and J is TRBJ1-4; the D gene is possibly TRBD1 (5 bases). CDR3 length equals 17 residues. Trimming stripped 4 bases from V and 0 bases from J, with 15 bases between. Germline V gene lookup returns CDR1 SNHLY and CDR2 FYNNEI. The CDR3 region has the DNA TGTGCCAGCAGTGGAGAAAGGGGTACGGCAACTAATGAAAAACTGTTTTTT. Translating it yields CASSGERGTATNEKLFF.

This clone was detected only once. V is TRBV2 and J is TRBJ2-3, with 8 nucleotides matching TRBD2. The CDR3 is 15 amino acids. Germline V gives CDR1 SNHLY, CDR2 FYNNEI. The V segment lost 6 bases and the J segment 2 bases; nucleotides outside the gene matches: 7. The CDR3 region has the DNA TGTGCCAGCAGCGGGAGGGGTTCCTACACAGATACGCAGTATTTT. Protein product: CASSGRGSYTDTQYF.